Presented here are 6 T cell receptor beta chains from one specimen sequenced in a study of blood T cell repertoires in COVID-19. Some clones are missing from TCRdb's copy, which holds only in-frame ones; the method was immunoSEQ multiplex PCR. The sample lists roughly 200,000 clones; around 89% were seen once. The sample consisted of peripheral blood. The source of these receptors is a man aged 65 to 85 with acute or convalescent COVID-19.

This CDR3 reads CASSYSGGGVDEQFF. In DNA form, the CDR3 reads TGTGCCAGCAGTTACTCGGGTGGAGGGGTGGATGAGCAGTTCTTC. The chain has TRBV6-5 and TRBJ2-1, with D tentatively TRBD2 (6 bases). Germline V gives CDR1 MNHEY, CDR2 SVGAGI. V was shortened by 0 bases and J by 8 bases, with 14 bases between the two germline ends. This CDR3 contains 15 residues.

The chain couples TRBV16 to TRBJ2-2; D unresolved. The CDR3 consists of 15 residues. Germline V gene data show CDR1 as KGHSY and CDR2 as FQNENV. Trimming pared 1 base from V and 9 bases from J, leaving 15 bases between. CDR3 sequence (DNA): TGTGCCAGCAGCCAATATCGGCTAGAGACCTGGGAGCTGTTTTTT. Translated: CASSQYRLETWELFF. The full variable domain, completed using reference TRBV16 and TRBJ2-2, is GEEVAQTPKHLVRGEGQKAKLYCAPIKGHSYVFWYQQVLKNEFKFLISFQNENVFDETGMPKERFSAKCLPNSPCSLEIQATKLEDSAVYFCASSQYRLETWELFFGEGSRLTVL.

The V and J genes are TRBV10-3 and TRBJ2-7, with TRBD1 matching over 10 bases. The CDR3 totals 18 residues. V shed 6 bases and J 2 bases; nucleotides not matched to a gene: 16. Germline values: CDR1 ENHRY, CDR2 SYGVKD. The DNA of the CDR3 is TGTGCCATCAGCAGCAAGACAGGGGGCGAGGGACCCACCTACGAGCAGTACTTC. Translation: CAISSKTGGEGPTYEQYF.

The chain employs TRBV6-5 and TRBJ2-1; D might be TRBD1 (5 bases). CDR3 size: 15 residues. Germline CDR1 MNHEY, CDR2 SVGAGI. The germline V and J ends were trimmed by 8 bases and 1 base, with 15 bases remaining between them. Here the CDR3 DNA reads TGTGCCAGCGTCCTCACGCAGGGTTCCTACAATGAGCAGTTCTTC. Protein product: CASVLTQGSYNEQFF.

The chain links TRBV19 to TRBJ1-1; the D gene is possibly TRBD1 (5 bases). V lost 7 bases and J 5 bases, leaving 14 bases between the germline ends. Germline lookup yields CDR1 LNHDA and CDR2 SQIVND (reference sequence). This CDR3 is 13 amino acids long. The DNA for the CDR3 is TGTGCCAGTATGGGGGGGGGATGGACTGAAGCTTTCTTT. Translating it yields CASMGGGWTEAFF.

Only one count was recorded for this clone. The gene calls are TRBV5-1 and TRBJ2-1, with 9 bases fitting TRBD1. CDR3 size: 15 residues. CDR1 SGHRS and CDR2 YFSETQ come from the germline V gene. The junction had 8 bases not matched to a gene; V was cut back by 4 bases and J by 6 bases. The CDR3, as DNA: TGCGCCAGCAGCGATACCGGGACAGGGAGCAATGAGCAGTTCTTC. This sequence encodes CASSDTGTGSNEQFF.